The 18 T cell receptor beta chains in this list originate from one sample, sequenced in a study of T cell repertoires in cytomegalovirus infection. TCRdb used MiXCR to reprocess the reads, holding one entry per CDR3 protein. The profile shows roughly 720,000 distinct CDR3 sequences, under 40% of them singletons. Sequencing was done on a sample of PBMCs. Source of these receptors: a human donor in good health (CMV status not recorded). Some clones in this sample may be carry-over from other donors' samples.

This clonotype was seen a handful of times. V and J are TRBV12-3 or TRBV12-4 and TRBJ2-3; perhaps TRBD2 as D (7 bases). The CDR3 consists of 15 residues. The germline V and J ends were trimmed by 6 bases and 8 bases, with 21 bases remaining between them. CDR3 nucleotides: TGTGCCAGCAGCCCCAGCTCCGGGGGGCCAATTACGCAGTATTTT. This encodes CASSPSSGGPITQYF.

This clonotype was detected a few times. This chain uses TRBV4-1 with TRBJ2-7; D might be TRBD2 (6 bases). This CDR3 region has 15 residues. Germline lookup yields CDR1 MGHRA and CDR2 YSYEKL. V lost 4 bases, J lost 2 bases, and 15 bases lay in between. The CDR3 loop reads CASSPSGGKTYEQYF. DNA of the CDR3: TGCGCCAGCAGCCCATCCGGAGGGAAGACCTACGAGCAGTACTTC.

The chain combines TRBV28 with TRBJ2-1; D is possibly TRBD2 (5 bases). V was shortened by 8 bases and J by 8 bases, with 10 bases between the two germline ends. The CDR3 is 11 amino acids. CDR1 is MDHEN, CDR2 SYDVKM, per germline. Written as DNA, the CDR3 is TGTGCCAGCGGGAGAATCTATGAGCAGTTCTTC. Translating gives CASGRIYEQFF.

This clonotype appeared a few times. The V call is TRBV30, the J call TRBJ1-1, with D possibly being TRBD1 (6 bases). This CDR3 spans 17 amino acids. The V gene's germline CDR1 is GTSNPN and CDR2 SVGIG (reference sequence). V was cut by 4 bases and J by 1 base, with 22 bases left in between. The CDR3 nucleotides read TGTGCCTGGAATGGGGGGCGGGCAATTGAGGCGAACACTGAAGCTTTCTTT. Protein: CAWNGGRAIEANTEAFF.

Only a few counts were recorded for this clonotype. V and J are TRBV2 and TRBJ1-5; TRBD1 agrees at 7 bases. This CDR3 contains 13 residues. CDR1 is SNHLY, CDR2 FYNNEI, per germline. V shed 6 bases, J shed 4 bases, and the junction held 3 bases outside the gene matches. Written as DNA, the CDR3 is TGTGCCAGCAGGGTGACAGGGAATCAGCCCCAGCATTTT. This encodes CASRVTGNQPQHF.

V and J are TRBV11-2 and TRBJ1-1, with unresolved D. Between the trimmed V and J ends, which lost 3 bases and 6 bases, there was a span of 11 bases. The CDR3 contains 13 residues. Per germline, CDR1 SGHAT and CDR2 FQNNGV. This CDR3 is CASSFRKVSEAFF. CDR3 nucleotides: TGTGCCAGCAGCTTTCGTAAGGTCTCTGAAGCTTTCTTT.

Concerning this clonotype: Sequence at one end of the junction differs from germline and may be a read error. The chain recombines TRBV28 with TRBJ2-7; 8 bases fit TRBD1. This CDR3 has 12 residues. The V gene's germline CDR1 is MDHEN and CDR2 SYDVKM. The CDR3 region has the DNA TGTGCCAGCAGCCCCCGGACAGGGCGATTCAACTTC. Translation gives CASSPRTGRFNF.

This clonotype was observed a handful of times. J is TRBJ1-1 and V is TRBV28; D call uncertain. V lost 8 bases and J 0 bases, leaving 10 bases between the germline ends. CDR1 is MDHEN and CDR2 is SYDVKM in the germline V gene. The CDR3 extends over 13 amino acids. The CDR3 loop reads CASGPVMNTEAFF. Here the CDR3 DNA reads TGTGCCAGCGGCCCCGTCATGAACACTGAAGCTTTCTTT.

On this clonotype: The junction and the germline gene differ at one end; a read error may be behind it. The rearrangement uses TRBV12-3 or TRBV12-4 and TRBJ2-1; TRBD2 matches 11 bases. The CDR3 spans 16 residues. Written as DNA, the CDR3 is TGTTCCAGCAGTCTGCTAGCGGGGGGCTCCTACAATGAGCAGTTCTTC. This gives the protein CSSSLLAGGSYNEQFF.

This clonotype occurred a few times. V is TRBV7-9 and J is TRBJ2-5, with D possibly TRBD1 on 5 matching bases. Trimming shortened V by 1 base and J by 5 bases, and 11 bases separated the two germline ends. Germline CDR1 reads SEHNR; CDR2 reads FQNEAQ (reference sequence). CDR3 size: 14 residues. The CDR3 DNA reads as TGTGCCAGCAGCTTAGATCAGGGATACGAGACCCAGTACTTC. It yields the protein CASSLDQGYETQYF.

J is TRBJ2-2 and V is TRBV20-1; 9 bases line up with TRBD2. This CDR3 region has 14 residues. The V gene's germline CDR1 is DFQATT and CDR2 SNEGSKA (reference sequence). J lost 2 bases, V lost 6 bases, and 4 bases had no gene match. The CDR3 protein is CSAAGTSNTGELFF. The CDR3 coding sequence is TGCAGTGCCGCAGGGACTAGCAACACCGGGGAGCTGTTTTTT.

This clonotype was observed once. The chain couples TRBV5-1 to TRBJ1-1; D is perhaps TRBD1 (6 bases). V shed 0 bases and J shed 3 bases, with 12 bases lying between them. The CDR3 covers 15 residues. From germline, CDR1 is SGHRS and CDR2 YFSETQ. CDR3: CASSLEQGIDTEAFF. CDR3 bases: TGCGCCAGCAGCTTGGAACAGGGTATAGACACTGAAGCTTTCTTT.

This clonotype was seen a handful of times. The genes are TRBV29-1 and TRBJ2-3; TRBD1 might be the D (5 bases). The V end lost 1 base, the J end lost 0 bases, and 11 bases lay between the germline ends. Germline V gene data show CDR1 as SQVTM and CDR2 as ANQGSEA. This CDR3 is 15 amino acids long. CDR3: CSVEGLQGSTDTQYF. CDR3 sequence (DNA): TGCAGCGTTGAAGGACTCCAGGGTAGCACAGATACGCAGTATTTT.

The rearrangement links TRBV20-1 to TRBJ2-2, with 7 nucleotides matching TRBD2. The CDR3 is made up of 16 amino acids. Germline lookup yields CDR1 DFQATT and CDR2 SNEGSKA (reference sequence). J was trimmed by 1 base and V by 3 bases; bases with no gene match: 8. CDR3 nucleotides: TGCAGTGCTAGTAGTCGGTCGGGGGGGAACACCGGGGAGCTGTTTTTT. This encodes CSASSRSGGNTGELFF.

The chain uses TRBV20-1 and TRBJ2-5; D remains unclear. The CDR3 sequence is 19 residues long. Trimming took off 0 bases at V and 2 bases at J, with 25 bases between the two ends. Germline assignment: CDR1 DFQATT and CDR2 SNEGSKA (reference sequence). The CDR3, as DNA: TGCAGTGCTAGAGATGTTGGGCAAACACGTCAAGATATACAAGAGACCCAGTACTTC. Translation: CSARDVGQTRQDIQETQYF.

This clonotype was counted ten times or more. The rearrangement joins TRBV7-8 to TRBJ1-2; D is unresolved. Germline loops: CDR1 SGHVS, CDR2 FQNEAQ. V lost 5 bases and J lost 5, with 18 bases in between. The CDR3 is made up of 15 amino acids. CDR3 bases: TGTGCCAGCAGCCTGCGAGAGGCAGGTCCGTATGGCTACACCTTC. Its translation: CASSLREAGPYGYTF.

The genes are TRBV6-1 and TRBJ2-5; D gene unclear. Germline lookup yields CDR1 MNHNS and CDR2 SASEGT. V lost 2 bases and J 3 bases, leaving 7 bases between the germline ends. The CDR3 loop spans 13 amino acids. Here the CDR3 DNA reads TGTGCCAGCAGTGAACTGATAGAAGAGACCCAGTACTTC. It is translated as CASSELIEETQYF.

This clonotype was counted at least ten times. The chain has TRBV7-2 and TRBJ1-2; possibly TRBD1 for D (6 bases). The ends were cut back, 1 base at V and 5 bases at J, with 17 bases in the middle. The CDR3 sequence is 16 residues long. Germline-derived CDR1 and CDR2 are SGHTA and FQGNSA. CDR3 bases: TGTGCCAGCAGCTTAGAGGCCCCGGGGGGCGAATATGGCTACACCTTC. Its protein product is CASSLEAPGGEYGYTF.